This T cell receptor beta chain came from a study of early T cells in non-severe SARS-CoV-2 infection (dated by TCRdb to about 2021). Describing the broader study: Because TCR sequencing was done on bulk RNA from unsorted whole blood, the alpha and beta chains could not be paired.

General conclusions and limits of the study: VDJdb matching was skewed toward anti-spike CD8 responses and likely underestimated virus-specific expansions by missing private and CD4 specificities.

The library was made by 5' RACE. These reads were obtained on a NextSeq 500. To correct for sequencing error and PCR bias, the TCR library protocol tagged individual cDNA molecules with unique molecular identifiers. Both TCR alpha and beta chains were sequenced, and tight co-correlation was observed between alpha and beta sequence abundances in each sample. As for how the authors treated the data: Decombinator V4 was used to annotate the V gene, J gene and CDR3 of the TCR sequences. TCRs were defined as expanded if a significant change between any two time points was detected under a Poisson model with p below 0.0001. TCR abundances were normalised to the total number of TCRs sequenced in each sample and reported as counts per million. VDJdb, accessed on 1 November 2021, was searched for TCRs annotated for CMV, EBV and SARS-CoV-2, and TCRs annotated for more than one antigen were excluded. TCRdb reprocessing: public reads trimmed at Q25 with fastp, clones called with MiXCR, in-frame beta chains kept. For every CDR3 protein sequence, its rows merge into one entry that carries the most common genes and DNA. The V and J calls here are based on TCRdb, not the publication. This sample has more than 35,000 distinct CDR3 sequences in its table, and around 4.6% of those were observed once. About 17% of the sample rests with the top ten.

This clonotype was picked up a small number of times. It has no known antigen specificity. No base-level quality is on record; no much larger clone is a single base apart. This was a case-control study nested in a cohort of healthcare workers in London, UK, who had nasopharyngeal swab PCR tests and blood samples taken every week. Healthcare workers were recruited during the week of the UK lockdown, between 23 and 31 March 2020, and followed weekly for up to about 15 weeks. This clonotype was sampled from an adult who was a healthcare worker with PCR-confirmed SARS-CoV-2 infection or an uninfected control (not recorded which). The sequenced sample was whole blood.

The CDR3 amino acid sequence is: CASTAELFF. DNA sequence: TGTGCCAGCACGGCGGAGCTGTTTTTT. Recombination linked TRBV6-6 to TRBJ2-2; confidence is insufficient to name the D gene. The germline V gene (reference sequence) yields MNHNY for CDR1 and SVGAGI for CDR2. A distance of 4 bases separates the germline ends of V and J, which lose 7 bases and 10 bases respectively. Its CDR3 holds 9 amino acids, cysteine through phenylalanine. The only DNA kept is the CDR3, 27 bases in frame from the first base.